Described below is a single T cell receptor (beta chain) sequence and its context. The entry originates in a study of blood T cell repertoires in COVID-19. As for the study in general: Donors in the United States, Italy and Spain gave samples during acute or convalescent COVID-19.

The germline gives CDR1 MGHRA, CDR2 YSYEKL. CDR3 size: 13 residues. V was cut by 4 bases and J by 0 bases, with 3 bases left in between. Per the authors' pipeline: Amplification of reference gene primers was used by the study to estimate nucleated cell counts. TCRdb's copy holds only in-frame clones and misses some; the assay was immunoSEQ multiplex PCR. That table supplies the V and J calls and clone size; D and trimming were determined from the DNA. The sample holds some 230,000 clones; approximately 90% are singletons and the top ten take 10% to 13%. Input material: peripheral blood. The sequence was obtained from a woman between 45 and 60 years old with COVID-19, enrolled during active disease. This sequence joins TRBV4-1 and TRBJ2-2; D is ambiguous. CDR3 protein: CASSPSNTGELFF. The CDR3 bases are TGCGCCAGCAGCCCTTCGAACACCGGGGAGCTGTTTTTT.